This section outlines one T cell receptor beta chain sequence together with its context. Its antigen is currently unknown. These data come from a study of shared clonotypes between healthy human individuals. Whole-study findings and limits: When naive CD4 clonotypes were compared across a few donors, approximately 4.9% were shared. Represented genetic and exposure-history diversity was restricted by having few donors.

TCRdb keeps only in-frame clones here, not all; method: immunoSEQ multiplex PCR. The data contain some 2,000,000 clones, around 95% of them singletons. Trimming cost V 6 bases and J 8 bases; bases outside gene matches: 9. The length of the CDR3 is 15 residues. Per germline, CDR1 MNHNS and CDR2 SASEGT. The rearrangement joins TRBV6-1 to TRBJ2-1; 11 bases fit TRBD1. The source material was naive CD4+ T cells sorted from blood. Subset meaning: CD45RA+ positively selected. The clonotype originates from a man between 18 and 35 years old in good health. CDR3 nucleotides: TGTGCCAGCAGCGACCGGGACAGGGGGGTCGATGAGCAGTTCTTC. This encodes CASSDRDRGVDEQFF.